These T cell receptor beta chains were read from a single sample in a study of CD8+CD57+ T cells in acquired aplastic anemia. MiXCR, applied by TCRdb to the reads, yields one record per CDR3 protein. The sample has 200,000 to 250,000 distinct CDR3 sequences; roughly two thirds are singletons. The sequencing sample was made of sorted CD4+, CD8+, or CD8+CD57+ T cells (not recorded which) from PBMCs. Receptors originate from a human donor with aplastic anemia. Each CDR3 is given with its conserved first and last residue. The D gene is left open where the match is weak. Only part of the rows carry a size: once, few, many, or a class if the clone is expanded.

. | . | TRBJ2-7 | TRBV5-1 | TGCGCCAGCAGCTTGGCCAGCCGGAGAAACGAGCAGTACTTC | CASSLASRRNEQYF
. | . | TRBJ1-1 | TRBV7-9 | TGTGCCAGCAGCCATTCCGGGGGGATCACTGAAGCTTTCTTT | CASSHSGGITEAFF
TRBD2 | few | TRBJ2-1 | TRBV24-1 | TGTGCCACCAGTTCGGGAGGGTACAATGAGCAGTTCTTC | CATSSGGYNEQFF
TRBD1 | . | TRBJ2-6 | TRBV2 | TGTGCCAGCAGTGCCGTTGGGACAGGGGTGTCTGGGGCCAACGTCCTGACTTTC | CASSAVGTGVSGANVLTF
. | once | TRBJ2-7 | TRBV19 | TGTGCCAGTAGTACCCTCCGCCAGGGAGTAAACGAGCAGTACTTC | CASSTLRQGVNEQYF
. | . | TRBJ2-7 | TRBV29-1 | TGCAGCGTTGAAGTGTGGGGCGCAGTCGACGAGCAGTACTTC | CSVEVWGAVDEQYF
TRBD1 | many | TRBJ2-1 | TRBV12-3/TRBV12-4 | TGTGCCAGCAGTTTAGCTCTGGACAGGGGGAACGAGCAGTTCTTC | CASSLALDRGNEQFF
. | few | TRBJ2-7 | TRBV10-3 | TGTGCCATCAGTGAGTCGACCGCGCGGGCCCCTACCTACGAGCAGTACTTC | CAISESTARAPTYEQYF
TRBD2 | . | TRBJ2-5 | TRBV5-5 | TGTGCCAGCAGCGAAGCGGGACGGGAGACCCAGTACTTC | CASSEAGRETQYF
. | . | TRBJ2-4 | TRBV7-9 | TGTGCCAGCAGCCTGACCGTTGGGGCCGGGGACATTCAGTACTTC | CASSLTVGAGDIQYF
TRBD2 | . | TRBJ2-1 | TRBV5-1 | TGCGCCAGCAGCTTTCGGGAGGTTAATGAGCAGTTCTTC | CASSFREVNEQFF
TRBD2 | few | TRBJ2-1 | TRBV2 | TGTGCCAGCAGTACCTATCCGGGACTAGCCCAAGAGCAGTTCTTC | CASSTYPGLAQEQFF
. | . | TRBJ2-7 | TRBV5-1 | TGCGCCAGCAGCAGGAACGAGCAGTACTTC | CASSRNEQYF
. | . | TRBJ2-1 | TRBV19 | TGTGCCAGTAGTATCGGTGGAGTAGGTGAGCAGTTCTTC | CASSIGGVGEQFF
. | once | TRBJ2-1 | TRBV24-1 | TGTGCCACCAGTGACCGGGACCTAACCCTCAATGAGCAGTTCTTC | CATSDRDLTLNEQFF
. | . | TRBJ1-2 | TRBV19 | TGTGCCAGTAGTCGAGCCGGGACGGTAAACTATGGCTACACCTTC | CASSRAGTVNYGYTF
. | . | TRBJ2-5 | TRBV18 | TGTGCCAGCTCATCGGACAGAGTCACCCAGTACTTC | CASSSDRVTQYF
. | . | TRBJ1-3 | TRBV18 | TGTGCCAGCTCACTTGCCAGGGGATCTGGAAACACCATATATTTT | CASSLARGSGNTIYF
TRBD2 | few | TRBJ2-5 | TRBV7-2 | TGTGCCAGCAGCTTGACTAGCGGGAGACTAGAGACCCAGTACTTC | CASSLTSGRLETQYF
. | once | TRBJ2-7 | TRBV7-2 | TGTGCCAGCAAGATGTCAGCGAATACCTACGGGCAGTACTTC | CASKMSANTYGQYF
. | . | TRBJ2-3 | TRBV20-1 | TGCAGTGCTAGCCGCCCGGGCATAGGGGCCACAGATACGCAGTATTTT | CSASRPGIGATDTQYF
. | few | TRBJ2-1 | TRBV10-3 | TGTGCCGCCAGAGGTAGGAGGGACAGAGGGCAGTTCTTC | CAARGRRDRGQFF
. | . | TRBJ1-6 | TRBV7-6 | TGTGCCAGCAGCTTATCGTTTGGACAGAGGCTCCACTTT | CASSLSFGQRLHF
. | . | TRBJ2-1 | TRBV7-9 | TGTGCCAGCAGCTTAGCAGGACTTTCCTCCTACAATGAGCAGTTCTTC | CASSLAGLSSYNEQFF
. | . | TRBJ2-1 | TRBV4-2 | TGTGCCAGCCTTAGCGGTTCAGGGAATGAGCAGTTCTTC | CASLSGSGNEQFF
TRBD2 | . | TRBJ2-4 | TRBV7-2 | TGTGCCAGCAGCTTAGATTCCCGGACTAGCGGCAAAAACATTCAGTACTTC | CASSLDSRTSGKNIQYF
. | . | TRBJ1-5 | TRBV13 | TGTGCCAGCAGTTTAGGAGAGAATCAGCCCCAGCATTTT | CASSLGENQPQHF
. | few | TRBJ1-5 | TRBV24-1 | TGTGCCACCAGTGGGCCAGGGGTCACCAGCCTGAATCAGCCCCAGCATTTT | CATSGPGVTSLNQPQHF
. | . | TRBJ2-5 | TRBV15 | TGTGCCACCAGCAGCTCCGCAGGGTATCAGGAGACCCAGTACTTC | CATSSSAGYQETQYF
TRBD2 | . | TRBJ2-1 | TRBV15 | TGTGCCACCAGCAGACGTGGTAGCGGGATCAATGAGCAGTTCTTC | CATSRRGSGINEQFF
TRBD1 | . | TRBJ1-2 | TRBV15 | TGTGCCACCAGCAGAGGCGGGACAGAGTTTAACTATGGCTACACCTTC | CATSRGGTEFNYGYTF
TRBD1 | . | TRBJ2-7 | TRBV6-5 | TGTGCCAGCAGTTACCGGAACAGACAGGGTACCTACGAGCAGTACTTC | CASSYRNRQGTYEQYF